This TCR beta chain was captured in a study of blood T cell repertoires in COVID-19. Study overall: The samples span acute and convalescent COVID-19 from the United States, Italy and Spain. PBMCs, B-cell-depleted T cells, or T cells were the source of the cDNA or gDNA that made up the material.

In the original analysis: The assay estimated nucleated cells by amplifying reference gene primers. Produced via immunoSEQ multiplex PCR; TCRdb's table is partial and in-frame only. V and J calls and clone size are given by that table; D and trimming were obtained from the DNA. The sample holds some 54,000 clones; 81% are singletons and the top ten take 26%. It was during active infection that Seattle patients were enrolled and then longitudinally followed. The source of this sequence is a woman older than 75 with COVID-19, enrolled during active disease. The sequencing input was peripheral blood.

The CDR3 sequence is CASSLAFSNTEAFF. The CDR3 DNA is TGCGCCAGCAGCTTGGCTTTCTCGAACACTGAAGCTTTCTTT. This chain links TRBV5-1 with TRBJ1-1; D uncertain. V dropped 0 bases and J dropped 1 base, with 7 bases sitting between them. CDR1 is SGHRS and CDR2 is YFSETQ in the germline V gene. The CDR3 is 14 amino acids. Full variable domain (missing parts from reference TRBV5-1 and TRBJ1-1): KAGVTQTPRYLIKTRGQQVTLSCSPISGHRSVSWYQQTPGQGLQFLFEYFSETQRNKGNFPGRFSGRQFSNSRSEMNVSTLELGDSALYLCASSLAFSNTEAFFGQGTRLTVV.